The next 28 T cell receptor beta chains were all read from a single sample in a study of T cell responses to AZD1222 COVID-19 vaccine. TCRdb's copy holds only in-frame clones and misses some; the assay was immunoSEQ multiplex PCR. The profile shows roughly 250,000 clones, just over 90% of them singletons. This specimen was peripheral blood, taken on day 0 of AZD1222 vaccination. All receptors come from an adult in good health.

This clone was detected once. The chain uses TRBV9 and TRBJ2-1, with 11 bases identical to TRBD2. The CDR3 has 15 amino acids. Germline CDR1 is SGDLS and CDR2 is YYNGEE. V shed 3 bases, J shed 6 bases, and the junction held 5 bases outside the gene matches. In DNA, the CDR3 is TGTGCCAGCAGCGGTAGCGGGAGGGCCTTCAATGAGCAGTTCTTC. Translating it yields CASSGSGRAFNEQFF.

J is TRBJ1-5 and V is TRBV7-2, with TRBD1 as a possible D gene (5 bases). The CDR3 has 16 residues. V dropped 1 base and J dropped 7 bases, with 17 bases sitting between them. Looked up from germline, CDR1 is SGHTA and CDR2 is FQGNSA. The CDR3 reads CASSLVYGQGDQPQHF. The CDR3 DNA is TGTGCCAGCAGCTTAGTCTATGGGCAGGGAGACCAGCCCCAGCATTTT.

The chain employs TRBV9 and TRBJ2-2, with TRBD2 as a possible D gene (5 bases). Germline loops: CDR1 SGDLS, CDR2 YYNGEE. Trimming removed 0 bases from V and 4 bases from J, with 13 bases in between. The CDR3 is 16 residues long. The CDR3 nucleotides read TGTGCCAGCAGCGTAGTGGGGAGTCCGTTCACCGGGGAGCTGTTTTTT. This encodes CASSVVGSPFTGELFF.

This chain connects TRBV5-1 to TRBJ2-7, with D hard to call. V shed 0 bases and J shed 5 bases, with 6 bases lying between them. CDR3 length equals 12 residues. Germline V lookup: CDR1 SGHRS, CDR2 YFSETQ. The CDR3 coding sequence is TGCGCCAGCAGCTTGGCCCGGGACGAGCAGTACTTC. It codes for CASSLARDEQYF.

This chain uses TRBV19 with TRBJ2-2; 8 bases fit TRBD1. V gave up 7 bases and J gave up 4 bases; unmatched junction bases: 14. The CDR3 runs 17 residues. Germline V lookup: CDR1 LNHDA, CDR2 SQIVND (reference sequence). CDR3 in amino acids: CASTNRRTGKGTGELFF. The CDR3 DNA reads as TGTGCCAGTACCAATCGTCGGACAGGGAAGGGCACCGGGGAGCTGTTTTTT.

The chain is built from TRBV7-2 and TRBJ2-2, with a tentative D call TRBD2 (5 bases). The V and J ends lost 5 bases and 8 bases respectively, with 21 bases between them. The CDR3 spans 16 residues. Germline V gives CDR1 SGHTA, CDR2 FQGNSA. CDR3 nucleotide sequence: TGTGCCAGCAGCGGAGGAGGTCGTCCTAGGGTGGGGGAGCTGTTTTTT. This codes for CASSGGGRPRVGELFF.

The chain is built from TRBV9 and TRBJ2-1, with 11 bases fitting TRBD2. Germline V gene data show CDR1 as SGDLS and CDR2 as YYNGEE. The CDR3 is made up of 14 amino acids. V shed 0 bases, J shed 9 bases, and the junction held 2 bases outside the gene matches. The CDR3 sequence: CASSVDGTSGEQFF. As DNA, the CDR3 is TGTGCCAGCAGCGTAGACGGGACTAGCGGTGAGCAGTTCTTC.

The genes are TRBV6-5 and TRBJ2-5; 12 bases map to TRBD2. CDR3 length: 14 residues. Trimming cost V 5 bases and J 3 bases; bases outside gene matches: 1. Germline CDR1 and CDR2: MNHEY and SVGAGI. The DNA of the CDR3 is TGTGCCAGCAGTCGACTAGCGGGGGAAGAGACCCAGTACTTC. Residues: CASSRLAGEETQYF.

This clone occurred once. The V gene is TRBV12-3 or TRBV12-4, the J gene TRBJ1-1; D remains ambiguous. Trimming cost V 5 bases and J 8 bases, with 12 bases left between them. The CDR3 totals 12 residues. The CDR3 region is CASSLSSGEAFF. For the CDR3, the DNA is TGTGCCAGCAGTCTGTCCTCTGGGGAAGCTTTCTTT.

V and J are TRBV3-1 (or the pseudogene TRBV3-2) and TRBJ1-3; D gene uncertain. The length of the CDR3 is 12 residues. In germline, CDR1 is LGHDT, CDR2 YNNKEL (reference sequence). Deletions cut 3 bases from V and 4 bases from J, with 4 bases between. The CDR3 region is CASSHTGNTIYF. The CDR3 region has the DNA TGTGCCAGCAGCCATACCGGAAACACCATATATTTT.

The chain carries TRBV5-4 and TRBJ2-5; no clear D. The CDR3 consists of 12 residues. The V end lost 0 bases, the J end lost 5 bases, and 5 bases lay between the germline ends. Germline loops: CDR1 SGHNT, CDR2 YYREEE (reference sequence). The CDR3 protein is CASSLGMETQYF. CDR3 nucleotides: TGTGCCAGCAGCTTGGGGATGGAGACCCAGTACTTC.

This chain links TRBV28 with TRBJ2-3; unclear D gene. V was trimmed by 3 bases and J by 9 bases, leaving 7 bases between them. This CDR3 is 11 amino acids long. Germline CDR1 reads MDHEN; CDR2 reads SYDVKM. CDR3 amino acids: CASSFLSTQYF. CDR3 nucleotides: TGTGCCAGCAGTTTCCTCTCAACGCAGTATTTT.

The gene calls are TRBV2 and TRBJ2-1; TRBD1 might be the D (6 bases). The length of the CDR3 is 12 residues. Germline CDR1 reads SNHLY; CDR2 reads FYNNEI. Between the trimmed V and J ends, which lost 6 bases and 8 bases, there was a span of 11 bases. CDR3 protein: CASRPQGYEQFF. For the CDR3, the DNA is TGTGCCAGCAGACCGCAGGGGTATGAGCAGTTCTTC.

The rearrangement links TRBV3-1 (or the pseudogene TRBV3-2) to TRBJ2-7, with unresolved D. The CDR3 loop spans 15 amino acids. Trimming took off 1 base at V and 4 bases at J, with 14 bases between the two ends. CDR1 is LGHDT, CDR2 YNNKEL, per germline (reference sequence). CDR3 bases: TGTGCCAGCAGCCAAGGTCCTTTGATACGTTACGAGCAGTACTTC. It yields the protein CASSQGPLIRYEQYF.

The genes are TRBV10-3 and TRBJ1-6, with a tentative D call TRBD1 (6 bases). Germline values: CDR1 ENHRY, CDR2 SYGVKD. V was cut by 7 bases and J by 9 bases, with 25 bases left in between. The CDR3 totals 17 residues. The CDR3 DNA reads as TGTGCCATCACCCCCCGGACGGTACAAGGGGGTGGTTCACCCCTCCACTTT. Protein sequence: CAITPRTVQGGGSPLHF.

The J gene is TRBJ1-4, the V gene TRBV2; TRBD1 might be the D (5 bases). This CDR3 is 14 amino acids long. The germline V gene has CDR1 SNHLY and CDR2 FYNNEI. V lost 5 bases to trimming and J lost 8 bases, with 15 bases between them. CDR3 amino acids: CASSQDTSREKLFF. The CDR3 DNA is TGTGCCAGCAGTCAGGACACCTCTAGGGAAAAACTGTTTTTT. Filled out from reference TRBV2 and TRBJ1-4, the complete variable domain reads EPEVTQTPSHQVTQMGQEVILRCVPISNHLYFYWYRQILGQKVEFLVSFYNNEISEKSEIFDDQFSVERPDGSNFTLKIRSTKLEDSAMYFCASSQDTSREKLFFGSGTQLSVL.

The chain carries TRBV2 and TRBJ2-2; D possibly corresponds to TRBD1 (5 bases). This CDR3 comprises 13 residues. Trimming took 0 bases from V and 6 from J, leaving 5 bases between them. Per germline, CDR1 SNHLY and CDR2 FYNNEI. The CDR3: CASSEATAGELFF. CDR3 nucleotide sequence: TGTGCCAGCAGTGAAGCGACAGCCGGGGAGCTGTTTTTT. Looking up the rest from reference TRBV2 and TRBJ2-2 gives the full variable domain: EPEVTQTPSHQVTQMGQEVILRCVPISNHLYFYWYRQILGQKVEFLVSFYNNEISEKSEIFDDQFSVERPDGSNFTLKIRSTKLEDSAMYFCASSEATAGELFFGEGSRLTVL.

V usage is TRBV6-1 and J usage is TRBJ2-7, with 8 nucleotides matching TRBD1. This CDR3 contains 15 residues. Losses at the gene ends were 2 bases for V and 2 bases for J; bases not matched to a gene: 5. Germline CDR1 and CDR2: MNHNS and SASEGT. The CDR3 sequence: CASSEYLQGAYEQYF. CDR3 sequence (DNA): TGTGCCAGCAGTGAATATTTACAGGGGGCCTACGAGCAGTACTTC.

This chain connects TRBV18 to TRBJ1-2; TRBD1 matches 7 bases. CDR1 is KGHSH, CDR2 LQKENI, per germline. Trimming took 2 bases from V and 2 from J; bases not matched to a gene: 5. CDR3 length equals 15 residues. The CDR3 loop reads CASSPGRGGNYGYTF. The CDR3 nucleotides are TGTGCCAGCTCACCAGGCAGGGGGGGAAACTATGGCTACACCTTC.

The chain uses TRBV5-1 and TRBJ2-2; D is possibly TRBD1 (7 bases). This CDR3 has 16 amino acids. Per the germline V gene, CDR1 is SGHRS and CDR2 is YFSETQ. V was cut by 5 bases and J by 3 bases, with 17 bases left in between. The CDR3 is CASSKTGRPDTGELFF. CDR3 nucleotide sequence: TGCGCCAGCAGTAAGACAGGGAGGCCGGACACCGGGGAGCTGTTTTTT.

V and J are TRBV5-1 and TRBJ2-1, with 13 bases aligning to TRBD2. The CDR3 covers 16 residues. CDR1 and CDR2 from the germline V gene are SGHRS and YFSETQ. After removal of 4 bases from V and 3 bases from J, the junction contained 4 bases not matched to a gene. CDR3 sequence reads: CASSHGLAGDYNEQFF. Written as DNA, the CDR3 is TGCGCCAGCAGCCACGGACTAGCGGGAGACTACAATGAGCAGTTCTTC.

This clone was counted only a few times. CDR3 residues: CASRSTANYGYTF. The CDR3, as DNA: TGTGCCAGCAGATCGACAGCTAACTATGGCTACACCTTC. This rearrangement joins TRBV27 to TRBJ1-2; D might be TRBD1 (5 bases). CDR1 is MNHEY, CDR2 SMNVEV, per germline (reference sequence). The CDR3 covers 13 residues. V was shortened by 6 bases and J by 0 bases, with 8 bases between the two germline ends.

The J gene is TRBJ1-6, the V gene TRBV5-1; perhaps TRBD1 as D (6 bases). V lost 1 base to trimming and J lost 13 bases, with 12 bases between them. There are 13 residues in the CDR3. The germline V gene encodes CDR1 SGHRS and CDR2 YFSETQ. In DNA, the CDR3 is TGCGCCAGCAGCTTGACAGGCCAGGGGCCCCTCCACTTT. Protein: CASSLTGQGPLHF.

The gene calls are TRBV6-1 and TRBJ2-1, with D uncertain. V gave up 3 bases and J gave up 2 bases, with 11 bases separating them. This CDR3 comprises 15 residues. Germline assignment: CDR1 MNHNS and CDR2 SASEGT. Written as DNA, the CDR3 is TGTGCCAGCAGTGATAGCCGTAGGGCCTACAATGAGCAGTTCTTC. Residues: CASSDSRRAYNEQFF.

V and J are TRBV6-5 and TRBJ2-1, with D tentatively TRBD2 (6 bases). V lost 6 bases to trimming and J lost 9 bases, with 15 bases between them. This CDR3 has 13 residues. Per germline, CDR1 MNHEY and CDR2 SVGAGI. CDR3 sequence (DNA): TGTGCCAGCAGGGGACTTAGCCGAGGTGAGCAGTTCTTC. It encodes CASRGLSRGEQFF.

This clone was recorded a few times. V and J are TRBV7-9 and TRBJ1-3; D is perhaps TRBD1 (5 bases). The CDR3 runs 14 residues. V was shortened by 6 bases and J by 3 bases, with 12 bases between the two germline ends. CDR1 is SEHNR and CDR2 is FQNEAQ in the germline V gene (reference sequence). The chain's CDR3 is CASSLGLSGNTIYF. CDR3 in DNA: TGTGCCAGCAGTTTGGGGCTGAGTGGAAACACCATATATTTT.

The rearrangement links TRBV15 to TRBJ2-5, with 7 positions matching TRBD1. CDR3 length: 13 amino acids. With 5 bases clipped from V and 4 bases from J, the junction kept 4 bases outside the gene matches. Germline CDR1 and CDR2: LNHNV and YYDKDF (reference sequence). CDR3 in amino acids: CATSPRQGETQYF. CDR3 in DNA: TGTGCCACCAGCCCCCGACAGGGAGAGACCCAGTACTTC.

The chain links TRBV30 to TRBJ2-7; 9 bases line up with TRBD1. CDR3 length equals 16 residues. J lost 3 bases, V lost 1 base, and 10 bases had no gene match. Per germline, CDR1 GTSNPN and CDR2 SVGIG (reference sequence). This CDR3 reads CAWSGRPGQGVYEQYF. CDR3 DNA sequence: TGTGCCTGGAGTGGAAGACCGGGACAGGGCGTCTACGAGCAGTACTTC.